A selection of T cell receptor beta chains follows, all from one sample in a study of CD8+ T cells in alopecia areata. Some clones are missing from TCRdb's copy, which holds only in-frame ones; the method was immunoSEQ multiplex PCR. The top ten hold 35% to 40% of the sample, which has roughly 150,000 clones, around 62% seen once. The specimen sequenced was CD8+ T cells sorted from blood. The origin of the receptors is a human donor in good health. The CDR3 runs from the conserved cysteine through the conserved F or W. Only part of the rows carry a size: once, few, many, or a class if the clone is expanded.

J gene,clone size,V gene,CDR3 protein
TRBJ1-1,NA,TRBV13,CASSTMTATNTEAFF
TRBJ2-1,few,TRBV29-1,CSATGVGGVTYNEQFF
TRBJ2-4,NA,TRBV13,CASSLMGVQYF
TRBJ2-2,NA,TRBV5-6,CASSLASSYDTGELFF
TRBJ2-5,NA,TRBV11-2,CASSFPQGRAETQYF
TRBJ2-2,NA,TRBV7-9,CASSFSTATAGELFF
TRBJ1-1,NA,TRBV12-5,CASGLVLGLTTEAFF
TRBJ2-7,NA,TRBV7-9,CASSLLNLRQYF
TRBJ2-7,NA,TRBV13,CASSPDRDSYEQYF
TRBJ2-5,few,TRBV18,CASSTRYQETQYF
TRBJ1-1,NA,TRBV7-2,CASSPGRTFSEAFF
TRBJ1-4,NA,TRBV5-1,CASRGGTGEEKLFF
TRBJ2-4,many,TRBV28,CASSLGTGNIQYF
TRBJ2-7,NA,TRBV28,CASSLLRETDEQYF
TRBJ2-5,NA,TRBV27,CASRTPHQETQYF
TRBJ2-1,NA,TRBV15,CATTSRGVGEIDEQFF
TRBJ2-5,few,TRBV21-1,CASSGPQETQYF
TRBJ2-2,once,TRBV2,CASSESVTSEYTGELFF